This TCR beta chain was identified in a study of identical twins. This clonotype was recorded at least ten times. Its antigen remains unknown. Healthy Caucasians, and only they, were the donors. Points from the study as a whole: Memory repertoires showed no such pattern, whereas abundant cord blood beta clonotypes carried fewer insertions.

From the 5' RACE reads, TCRdb called clonotypes with MiXCR, one entry per CDR3 protein. This repertoire shows 1.5 million to 2 million distinct CDR3 sequences, roughly 35% found once; its top ten account for about 0.25%. The clonotype was recovered from a newborn girl in good health. Sequencing was done on a sample of cord blood.

CDR3 bases: TGCAGCGTTGGAGGGGCTAGCACAGATACGCAGTATTTT. Its translation: CSVGGASTDTQYF. The chain employs TRBV29-1 and TRBJ2-3; either TRBD1 or TRBD2 may fit D (5 bases each). Germline V lookup: CDR1 SQVTM, CDR2 ANQGSEA. CDR3 length: 13 residues. The V end lost 4 bases, the J end lost 0 bases, and 8 bases lay between the germline ends.